Below, one T cell receptor (beta chain) is given with its context. Its antigen is not identified. V was pared by 5 bases and J by 0 bases, with 17 bases between. Germline assignment: CDR1 LNHDA and CDR2 SQIVND (reference sequence). CDR3 length equals 17 residues. Researchers ran immunoSEQ v3.0 at survey level. This table comes from immunoSEQ multiplex PCR, and its TCRdb copy is limited to in-frame clones, with some not included. Among 30,000 or so clones, around 90% were seen once, and the ten largest hold approximately 4.3%. The sample comes from a study of long-term antiretroviral therapy in people with HIV. General study findings and limits: Compared with controls, HIV repertoires showed narrower CDR3 length ranges. Investigators report no available data on ART adherence, viral resistance or therapy changes. ART was followed by higher diversity that remained below transplant donor controls.

The receptor was derived from a middle-aged woman with HIV. This specimen was unsorted PBMCs, taken about 5.5 years after starting antiretroviral therapy. The genes are TRBV19 and TRBJ2-1; D is tentatively TRBD1 or TRBD2 (5 bases each). CDR3 nucleotide sequence: TGTGCCAGTAGTCCCTTGGGACGGTCAAACTCCTACAATGAGCAGTTCTTC. Amino acids: CASSPLGRSNSYNEQFF.